Following are 26 T cell receptor beta chains from one sample sequenced in a study of tumor-infiltrating lymphocytes in glioblastoma multiforme. TCR beta libraries were built from RNA through three nested multiplex PCR rounds using modified ARM-PCR. TCRdb passed the multiplex PCR reads through MiXCR, listing each CDR3 protein once. The repertoire holds 8,900 or so distinct CDR3 sequences, with under 85% as singletons. Sequenced input: brain tumor tissue. These receptors were obtained from a male donor with glioblastoma.

V usage is TRBV28 and J usage is TRBJ1-2; D unresolved. Per germline, CDR1 MDHEN and CDR2 SYDVKM. Trimming removed 6 bases at V and 1 base at J, with 15 bases between. There are 15 residues in the CDR3. The CDR3 reads CASSPVNRLNYGYTF. CDR3 DNA: TGTGCCAGCAGCCCAGTAAACAGACTTAACTATGGCTACACCTTC.

This chain joins TRBV28 and TRBJ1-4; TRBD1 is a possible D gene (5 bases). V lost 8 bases to trimming and J lost 8 bases, with 18 bases between them. Germline CDR1 is MDHEN and CDR2 is SYDVKM. The CDR3 length is 14 residues. As DNA, the CDR3 is TGTGCCAGCGTTGACGGACGAGAGGGGGAAAAACTGTTTTTT. Translation: CASVDGREGEKLFF.

Concerning this clonotype: The junction departs from the called germline gene at one end, perhaps through a read error. The chain links TRBV11-3 to TRBJ2-2; 12 nucleotides line up with TRBD2. This CDR3 comprises 18 residues. CDR1 is SGHNT, CDR2 YENEEA, per germline. CDR3 protein: CASSTTSRLAGETGELLF. CDR3 coding DNA: TGTGCCAGTAGCACCACCTCCAGACTAGCGGGGGAAACCGGGGAGCTGTTGTTT. Looking up the rest from reference TRBV11-3 and TRBJ2-2 gives the full variable domain: EAGVVQSPRYKIIEKKQPVAFWCNPISGHNTLYWYLQNLGQGPELLIRYENEEAVDDSQLPKDRFSAERLKGVDSTLKIQPAELGDSAVYLCASSTTSRLAGETGELLFGEGSRLTVL.

About this clonotype: Given the absence of the conserved phenylalanine or tryptophan at the CDR3 end, a read error is likely. The V call is TRBV10-3, the J call TRBJ2-7; D might be TRBD1 or TRBD2, each matching 5 bases. Germline V gives CDR1 ENHRY, CDR2 SYGVKD. This CDR3 is 14 amino acids long. CDR3 sequence: CAISERVGGYGQYL. The CDR3 bases are TGTGCCATCAGTGAGAGGGTTGGGGGTTACGGGCAGTACCTC.

The sample holds many counts of this clonotype. The chain combines TRBV11-2 with TRBJ2-7, with TRBD2 identical over 8 bases. From germline, CDR1 is SGHAT and CDR2 FQNNGV. J gave up 2 bases and V 0 bases, and 9 bases lay outside the gene matches. The CDR3 contains 17 residues. The CDR3 sequence is CASSLDRGPAGAYEQYF. In nucleotides, the CDR3 is TGTGCCAGCAGCTTAGATCGGGGGCCAGCGGGAGCCTACGAGCAGTACTTC.

This clonotype appeared once. Germline is not matched at one junction end, which may reflect a read error. The rearrangement uses TRBV12-3 or TRBV12-4 and TRBJ2-5; D unclear. This CDR3 has 12 amino acids. The CDR3 DNA reads as TGTGCCAGCAGTCCCAGTATAGAGGCCCAGTACTTC. Protein: CASSPSIEAQYF.

Note on this clonotype: One end of the junction fails to match germline, which may point to a read error. This chain uses TRBV11-2 with TRBJ2-3; 7 positions match TRBD1. The germline V gene encodes CDR1 SGHAT and CDR2 FQNNGV. The CDR3 contains 14 residues. The CDR3, as DNA: TGTGCCAGCTGCTTACAGGGGATGGCAGATACCCGGTATTTT. Encoded protein: CASCLQGMADTRYF.

About this clonotype: Sequence at one end of the junction differs from germline and may be a read error. The chain combines TRBV11-2 with TRBJ2-5; D unresolved. This CDR3 comprises 15 residues. The V gene's germline CDR1 is SGHAT and CDR2 FQNNGV. As DNA, the CDR3 is TGTGCCAGCAACTTAGTAGTAGGCTTGCAAAAGACCCAGTACTTC. As protein: CASNLVVGLQKTQYF.

The genes are TRBV6-2 or TRBV6-3 and TRBJ2-3; D is perhaps TRBD2 (6 bases). The V gene's germline CDR1 is MNHEY and CDR2 SVGEGT. The ends were cut back, 6 bases at V and 6 bases at J, with 16 bases in the middle. CDR3 size: 14 residues. Written as DNA, the CDR3 is TGTGCCAGCAGCGCCGGGAGCATCACCGATACGCAGTATTTT. As protein: CASSAGSITDTQYF.

The CDR3 region has the DNA TGTGGCGGCAGCTTACAGGGGGTGGCAGATCTGCAGTATTTT. The encoded protein is CGGSLQGVADLQYF. The chain employs TRBV11-2 and TRBJ2-3; TRBD1 agrees at 8 bases. This CDR3 is 14 amino acids long. In germline, CDR1 is SGHAT, CDR2 FQNNGV.

The CDR3, as DNA: TGTGCCAGCAACAGAAGGGGGCTGGACACCGGGGAGCTGTTTTTT. Translated, it gives CASNRRGLDTGELFF. The chain is built from TRBV11-2 and TRBJ2-2; 7 bases align to TRBD1. Germline V CDR1 and CDR2: SGHAT, FQNNGV. V shed 7 bases and J 3 bases; nucleotides not matched to a gene: 8. The CDR3 has 15 amino acids.

The V call is TRBV20-1, the J call TRBJ2-7; D perhaps matches TRBD2 (6 bases). This CDR3 contains 12 residues. CDR1 DFQATT and CDR2 SNEGSKA come from the germline V gene (reference sequence). The CDR3 protein is CRAGPLYHEQYF. The DNA of the CDR3 is TGCAGGGCGGGGCCTCTCTACCACGAGCAGTACTTC.

The chain recombines TRBV11-2 with TRBJ2-7; no firm D call. The germline V gene has CDR1 SGHAT and CDR2 FQNNGV. The CDR3 has 13 amino acids. Trimming stripped 5 bases from V and 0 bases from J, with 8 bases between. Here the CDR3 DNA reads TGTGCCAGCAGCAATACTTACTCCTACGAGCAGTACTTC. Protein product: CASSNTYSYEQYF.

The chain has TRBV10-2 and TRBJ1-1; D is uncertain. Trimming took off 3 bases at V and 1 base at J, with 3 bases between the two ends. This CDR3 contains 12 residues. The germline gives CDR1 WSHSY, CDR2 SAAADI. The CDR3 is CASSDRNTEAFF. DNA for the CDR3: TGCGCCAGCAGTGACAGGAACACTGAAGCTTTCTTT.

The rearrangement links TRBV20-1 to TRBJ1-6; no reliable D call. Trimming took 3 bases from V and 11 from J, leaving 14 bases between them. This CDR3 is built from 13 residues. CDR1 is DFQATT, CDR2 SNEGSKA, per germline (reference sequence). The DNA of the CDR3 is TGCAGTGCTAGGGTAATCACGGAACCACCCCTCCACTTT. Translated: CSARVITEPPLHF.

The CDR3 region has the DNA TGTGCCAGCAGCTTAAGTCGGGCGAGTGAGCAGTTCTTC. Its protein product is CASSLSRASEQFF. The chain couples TRBV11-2 to TRBJ2-1; no clear D gene. V lost 2 bases, J lost 9 bases, and 11 bases lay in between. The CDR3 is 13 residues long. The germline V gene encodes CDR1 SGHAT and CDR2 FQNNGV.

This clonotype is categorized as medium-sized. The V call is TRBV20-1, the J call TRBJ2-7; possible D gene TRBD1, 5 bases. The CDR3 consists of 16 residues. Trimming removed 2 bases at V and 6 bases at J, with 23 bases between. Germline values: CDR1 DFQATT, CDR2 SNEGSKA (reference sequence). The CDR3 is CSARLKQGVLLGEQYF. The CDR3 nucleotides are TGCAGTGCTAGATTGAAACAAGGGGTTTTGCTGGGCGAGCAGTACTTC.

The table lists this clonotype with a few counts. The rearrangement uses TRBV11-2 and TRBJ1-2; unclear D gene. CDR3 size: 15 residues. Trimming cost V 1 base and J 4 bases, with 13 bases left between them. The V gene's germline CDR1 is SGHAT and CDR2 FQNNGV. The chain's CDR3 is CASSLGILGSYGYTF. In nucleotides, the CDR3 is TGTGCCAGCAGCTTAGGAATCCTGGGAAGCTATGGCTACACCTTC.

The chain uses TRBV20-1 and TRBJ1-6, with D possibly being TRBD1 (5 bases). Germline-derived CDR1 and CDR2 are DFQATT and SNEGSKA (reference sequence). CDR3 length equals 15 residues. The V and J ends lost 5 bases and 7 bases respectively, with 18 bases between them. Here the CDR3 DNA reads TGCAGTGCTGAAGGGCGGGGCCCCGTGAATTCACCCCTCCACTTT. Its protein is CSAEGRGPVNSPLHF.

The genes are TRBV11-2 and TRBJ1-1, with 10 bases that match TRBD1. This CDR3 has 15 amino acids. Germline V gene lookup returns CDR1 SGHAT and CDR2 FQNNGV. V lost 5 bases and J lost 5; bases outside the gene matches: 8. The CDR3 loop is CASSVGPGQGTEAFF. CDR3 sequence (DNA): TGTGCCAGCAGCGTAGGGCCGGGACAGGGGACTGAAGCTTTCTTT. The full variable domain, with the rest looked up from reference TRBV11-2 and TRBJ1-1, is EAGVAQSPRYKIIEKRQSVAFWCNPISGHATLYWYQQILGQGPKLLIQFQNNGVVDDSQLPKDRFSAERLKGVDSTLKIQPAKLEDSAVYLCASSVGPGQGTEAFFGQGTRLTVV.

This chain uses TRBV20-1 with TRBJ2-3; 8 positions match TRBD2. The germline gives CDR1 DFQATT, CDR2 SNEGSKA (reference sequence). V dropped 6 bases and J dropped 5; count of bases not matched to a gene: 25. The CDR3 extends over 19 amino acids. CDR3 in DNA: TGCAGTGCCCGCCCTCGGTTCGGGGGCGGGAGGATCATGCAAGATACGCAGTATTTT. This translates into CSARPRFGGGRIMQDTQYF.

This clonotype was counted ten times or more. The chain carries TRBV11-1 and TRBJ1-6; a possible D gene is TRBD1 (6 bases). Germline V CDR1 and CDR2: SGHAT, FQDESV (reference sequence). With 4 bases removed from V and 7 bases from J, the gap between germline ends came to 17 bases. The CDR3 is 16 amino acids. The CDR3: CASSSKRGRGNSPLHF. The CDR3 nucleotides read TGTGCCAGCAGCTCGAAGCGCGGCAGGGGAAATTCACCCCTCCACTTT.

The rearrangement uses TRBV9 and TRBJ1-5, with a weak D call TRBD1 (6 bases). Trimming removed 0 bases at V and 6 bases at J, with 13 bases between. Germline values: CDR1 SGDLS, CDR2 YYNGEE. This CDR3 is 15 amino acids long. DNA of the CDR3: TGTGCCAGCAGCGTAGGAGGGGGTGCGGGTCAGCCCCAGCATTTT. Amino acid sequence: CASSVGGGAGQPQHF.

Note on this clonotype: No conserved phenylalanine or tryptophan is present at the end of the CDR3, so a read error is the likely explanation. The V and J genes are TRBV29-1 and TRBJ2-7; 7 positions agree with TRBD2. Germline V gene lookup returns CDR1 SQVTM and CDR2 ANQGSEA. Trimming took 6 bases from V and 2 from J; bases not matched to a gene: 7. The CDR3 is 13 amino acids. CDR3 loop: CSVQTSDAYEQYS. The CDR3 DNA reads as TGCAGCGTCCAAACTAGCGACGCCTACGAGCAGTACTCA.

Of note for this clonotype: The conserved closing phenylalanine or tryptophan is absent in this CDR3, likely reflecting a read error. J is TRBJ2-5 and V is TRBV11-2; perhaps D is TRBD1 or TRBD2 (5 bases each). V gave up 5 bases and J gave up 5 bases, with 18 bases separating them. Germline V gene lookup returns CDR1 SGHAT and CDR2 FQNNGV. This CDR3 has 15 residues. The CDR3 spells CASSRGSISGETQYS. For the CDR3, the DNA is TGTGCCAGCAGCCGCGGGTCGATATCAGGGGAGACCCAGTACTCC.

On this clonotype: A read error is possible here, since a much larger clone lies one base away. The rearrangement uses TRBV6-5 and TRBJ1-1; D remains unclear. The V gene's germline CDR1 is MNHEY and CDR2 SVGAGI. The CDR3 covers 12 residues. The CDR3 nucleotides read TGTGCCAGCAGTTTCTCGAACACTGGAGCTTTCTTT. Residues: CASSFSNTGAFF.